A single sample gave rise to the 28 T cell receptor beta chains below, sequenced in a study of chemoradiotherapy in HPV16-positive cancers. Profiling relied on immunoSEQ multiplex PCR, and the TCRdb table lists in-frame clones only, not all of them. The top ten clones hold 2.3% of a sample with about 16,000 clones, 85% to 90% of them seen once. Sample: blood, taken from a patient who underwent chemoradiotherapy. All receptors come from a human donor with HPV-associated anogenital cancer.

The chain uses TRBV7-9 and TRBJ1-1; 7 positions match TRBD1. Germline assignment: CDR1 SEHNR and CDR2 FQNEAQ (reference sequence). The V segment lost 2 bases and the J segment 2 bases; nucleotides outside the gene matches: 5. The CDR3 runs 15 residues. The CDR3 is CASSLRGGGNTEAFF. DNA for the CDR3: TGTGCCAGCAGCTTAAGAGGGGGCGGTAACACTGAAGCTTTCTTT.

This clone came up a few times. The chain recombines TRBV6-1 with TRBJ1-5; the D gene is possibly TRBD1 (5 bases). Trimming pared 6 bases from V and 7 bases from J, leaving 10 bases between. The CDR3 length is 12 residues. Per the germline V gene, CDR1 is MNHNS and CDR2 is SASEGT. CDR3 in DNA: TGTGCCAGCAGCGGCAGGGTCCAGCCCCAGCATTTT. Translated: CASSGRVQPQHF.

The CDR3 protein is CASSLGWQGQDQPQHF. CDR3 nucleotide sequence: TGTGCCAGCAGCTTAGGTTGGCAGGGACAAGATCAGCCCCAGCATTTT. This rearrangement joins TRBV7-9 to TRBJ1-5; D might be TRBD1 (6 bases). Germline values: CDR1 SEHNR, CDR2 FQNEAQ (reference sequence). V lost 1 base to trimming and J lost 5 bases, with 15 bases between them. The CDR3 has 16 residues.

The chain carries TRBV10-2 and TRBJ2-1; 7 bases fit TRBD2. Germline assignment: CDR1 WSHSY and CDR2 SAAADI. The J segment lost 4 bases and the V segment lost 5 bases, leaving 5 bases of the junction unmatched. This CDR3 region has 14 residues. The CDR3 DNA reads as TGCGCCAGCAGTCCGAGCGGGGTATACAATGAGCAGTTCTTC. Its protein product is CASSPSGVYNEQFF.

The chain is built from TRBV12-2 and TRBJ2-6; the table's D gene call, TRBD1, was not cross checked with the DNA. TRBV12-2 is a known pseudogene. The CDR3 is 23 amino acids. CDR3 amino acids: CASRLDRVRQGPHIHSGANVLTF. The CDR3 region has the DNA TGTGCAAGTCGCTTAGATCGGGTTCGACAGGGACCTCACATACACTCTGGGGCCAACGTCCTGACTTTC.

This chain joins TRBV28 and TRBJ2-7, with 8 bases identical to TRBD2. The CDR3 contains 14 residues. CDR1 and CDR2 from the germline V gene are MDHEN and SYDVKM. The V segment lost 6 bases and the J segment 5 bases; nucleotides outside the gene matches: 9. CDR3 sequence (DNA): TGTGCCAGCAGCCCCGGGGGGGGCATTAACGAGCAGTACTTC. It yields the protein CASSPGGGINEQYF.

This sequence joins TRBV6-6 and TRBJ1-6; weak D call: TRBD1 (5 bases). This CDR3 is built from 15 residues. Germline CDR1 MNHNY, CDR2 SVGAGI (reference sequence). Trimming removed 2 bases from V and 3 bases from J, with 8 bases in between. In DNA, the CDR3 is TGTGCCAGCAGTTACGGCAGGGTCTATAATTCACCCCTCCACTTT. Translating it yields CASSYGRVYNSPLHF.

This clone appeared a few times. V is TRBV19 and J is TRBJ2-1, with 10 bases lining up with TRBD2. Unmatched junction bases numbered 5, after V lost 5 bases and J lost 4 bases. The CDR3 is made up of 15 amino acids. Per germline, CDR1 LNHDA and CDR2 SQIVND (reference sequence). CDR3 sequence (DNA): TGTGCCAGTAGTGAATTAGCGGGGGGTTACAATGAGCAGTTCTTC. It specifies CASSELAGGYNEQFF. The full variable domain, rest sourced from reference TRBV19 and TRBJ2-1, is DGGITQSPKYLFRKEGQNVTLSCEQNLNHDAMYWYRQDPGQGLRLIYYSQIVNDFQKGDIAEGYSVSREKKESFPLTVTSAQKNPTAFYLCASSELAGGYNEQFFGPGTRLTVL.

J is TRBJ2-7 and V is TRBV2; D may be TRBD1 (5 bases). The V end lost 7 bases, the J end lost 5 bases, and 15 bases lay between the germline ends. Germline CDR1 SNHLY, CDR2 FYNNEI. The CDR3 spans 13 residues. Here the CDR3 DNA reads TGTGCCAGCACAGGCGCAGGGTGGGACGAGCAGTACTTC. This sequence encodes CASTGAGWDEQYF. Based on the CDR3 plus reference TRBV2 and TRBJ2-7, the full variable domain is EPEVTQTPSHQVTQMGQEVILRCVPISNHLYFYWYRQILGQKVEFLVSFYNNEISEKSEIFDDQFSVERPDGSNFTLKIRSTKLEDSAMYFCASTGAGWDEQYFGPGTRLTVT.

This rearrangement joins TRBV13 to TRBJ2-7; TRBD1 agrees at 7 bases. From germline, CDR1 is PRHDT and CDR2 FYEKMQ (reference sequence). The CDR3 covers 18 residues. V was clipped by 5 bases and J by 1 base; unmatched bases: 17. The CDR3 region is CASSLYRGSLNPSYEQYF. The CDR3 DNA reads as TGTGCCAGCAGCCTGTACAGGGGATCCCTCAATCCGTCCTACGAGCAGTACTTC.

The chain has TRBV7-2 and TRBJ1-1; no reliable D call. Trimming left V 3 bases short and J 0 bases short, with 8 bases between. This CDR3 is built from 14 residues. Germline CDR1 SGHTA, CDR2 FQGNSA. The CDR3 DNA sequence: TGTGCCAGCAGCTTCGCTCTAGTGAACACTGAAGCTTTCTTT. The encoded protein is CASSFALVNTEAFF.

V usage is TRBV6-1 and J usage is TRBJ1-2, with TRBD1 identical over 8 bases. Germline loops: CDR1 MNHNS, CDR2 SASEGT. V was pared by 8 bases and J by 9 bases, with 11 bases of the junction left unmatched. The CDR3 is 13 residues long. This CDR3 is CASLQDTGGSYTF. In DNA, the CDR3 is TGTGCCAGCCTTCAAGATACAGGGGGAAGCTACACCTTC.

This chain uses TRBV4-1 with TRBJ2-4; D unclear. This CDR3 is 13 amino acids long. Germline V lookup: CDR1 MGHRA, CDR2 YSYEKL. The V end lost 1 base, the J end lost 8 bases, and 9 bases lay between the germline ends. The CDR3 region is CASSQGALDIQYF. In DNA, the CDR3 is TGCGCCAGCAGCCAAGGGGCGTTGGACATTCAGTACTTC.

The rearrangement joins TRBV28 to TRBJ2-7; 7 nucleotides agree with TRBD2. The germline CDR1 and CDR2 sequences are MDHEN and SYDVKM. The CDR3 totals 13 residues. V shed 3 bases and J 5 bases; nucleotides not matched to a gene: 4. The CDR3 DNA is TGTGCCAGCAGTTTTGGCGGGAGCCACGAGCAGTACTTC. This codes for CASSFGGSHEQYF.

The chain carries TRBV12-5 and TRBJ1-1, with no clear D. Germline lookup yields CDR1 LGHNT and CDR2 FRNRAP. The CDR3 has 13 residues. Trimming pared 3 bases from V and 11 bases from J, leaving 16 bases between. The chain's CDR3 is CASGLGRTAEAFF. CDR3 in DNA: TGTGCTAGTGGTTTAGGTAGAACAGCAGAGGCTTTCTTT.

The rearrangement joins TRBV5-4 to TRBJ2-1; 13 bases map to TRBD2. The V gene's germline CDR1 is SGHNT and CDR2 YYREEE (reference sequence). Losses at the gene ends were 1 base for V and 7 bases for J; bases not matched to a gene: 5. This CDR3 has 16 amino acids. The CDR3 DNA reads as TGTGCCAGCAGCTTGTCTACTAGCGGGAGGGTAAATGAGCAGTTCTTC. This sequence encodes CASSLSTSGRVNEQFF.

CDR3 residues: CASSLLLNYGYTF. In DNA form, the CDR3 reads TGTGCCAGCAGCTTATTGTTGAACTATGGCTACACCTTC. The chain recombines TRBV5-4 with TRBJ1-2; D uncertain. With 2 bases removed from V and 2 bases from J, the gap between germline ends came to 7 bases. Germline CDR1 and CDR2: SGHNT and YYREEE (reference sequence). This CDR3 spans 13 amino acids.

The chain links TRBV5-6 to TRBJ2-1, with D possibly TRBD1 on 5 matching bases. Trimming took off 1 base at V and 9 bases at J, with 8 bases between the two ends. The CDR3 is made up of 12 amino acids. The germline V gene encodes CDR1 SGHDT and CDR2 YYEEEE. The CDR3 region has the DNA TGTGCCAGCAGCTTGAGGGGCGGTGAGCAGTTCTTC. Protein: CASSLRGGEQFF. The whole variable domain, filled in from reference TRBV5-6 and TRBJ2-1, reads DAGVTQSPTHLIKTRGQQVTLRCSPKSGHDTVSWYQQALGQGPQFIFQYYEEEERQRGNFPDRFSGHQFPNYSSELNVNALLLGDSALYLCASSLRGGEQFFGPGTRLTVL.

The chain couples TRBV6-5 to TRBJ2-3; perhaps TRBD1 as D (5 bases). Deletions cut 0 bases from V and 1 base from J, with 8 bases between. Germline values: CDR1 MNHEY, CDR2 SVGAGI. This CDR3 contains 15 residues. CDR3 in DNA: TGTGCCAGCAGTTACTCGATAGGGGGCACAGATACGCAGTATTTT. It codes for CASSYSIGGTDTQYF.

V gene TRBV7-9 combines with J gene TRBJ2-1; a possible D gene is TRBD2 (5 bases). The CDR3 consists of 15 residues. V was cut by 7 bases and J by 0 bases, with 13 bases left in between. The germline V gene encodes CDR1 SEHNR and CDR2 FQNEAQ (reference sequence). In DNA, the CDR3 is TGTGCCAGCATTGTAGCGAGTAGCTCCTACAATGAGCAGTTCTTC. As protein: CASIVASSSYNEQFF.

As concerns this clone: Its ends do not fully match the called genes, so a read error is possible. The gene calls are TRBV7-7 and TRBJ2-2; D not certain. The CDR3 totals 14 residues. Germline values: CDR1 SSHAT, CDR2 FNYEAQ (reference sequence). CDR3 residues: CASSLDGNTGELFF. The CDR3 nucleotides read TGTGCTAGCAGCTTGGACGGAAACACCGGGGAGCTGTTTTTT.

This clone was seen once. This chain uses TRBV7-2 with TRBJ1-4; 7 bases are a match to TRBD1. The CDR3 runs 19 residues. Germline lookup yields CDR1 SGHTA and CDR2 FQGNSA. With 4 bases clipped from V and 3 bases from J, the junction kept 17 bases outside the gene matches. The CDR3 is CASSSQSIGQARANEKLFF. The CDR3, as DNA: TGTGCCAGCAGCTCTCAGTCAATCGGACAGGCGAGAGCTAATGAAAAACTGTTTTTT. The whole variable domain, filled in from reference TRBV7-2 and TRBJ1-4, reads GAGVSQSPSNKVTEKGKDVELRCDPISGHTALYWYRQSLGQGLEFLIYFQGNSAPDKSGLPSDRFSAERTGGSVSTLTIQRTQQEDSAVYLCASSSQSIGQARANEKLFFGSGTQLSVL.

This chain uses TRBV12-5 with TRBJ2-1, with 11 bases lining up with TRBD2. The germline V gene encodes CDR1 LGHNT and CDR2 FRNRAP. J gave up 7 bases and V 0 bases, and 5 bases lay outside the gene matches. The CDR3 covers 16 residues. Here the CDR3 reads CASGLVTSGRVNEQFF. In nucleotides, the CDR3 is TGTGCTAGTGGTTTGGTAACTAGCGGGAGAGTTAATGAGCAGTTCTTC.

V is TRBV13 and J is TRBJ2-3, with D tentatively TRBD1 or TRBD2 (5 bases each). Germline V gene data show CDR1 as PRHDT and CDR2 as FYEKMQ (reference sequence). The CDR3 runs 14 residues. The V end lost 7 bases, the J end lost 7 bases, and 18 bases lay between the germline ends. Written as DNA, the CDR3 is TGTGCCAGCATCCAAATAGGGGACGGGAATACGCAGTATTTT. This encodes CASIQIGDGNTQYF. The variable domain in full, completed from reference TRBV13 and TRBJ2-3, reads AAGVIQSPRHLIKEKRETATLKCYPIPRHDTVYWYQQGPGQDPQFLISFYEKMQSDKGSIPDRFSAQQFSDYHSELNMSSLELGDSALYFCASIQIGDGNTQYFGPGTRLTVL.

This sequence joins TRBV6-1 and TRBJ2-2; possibly TRBD2 for D (6 bases). Trimming removed 3 bases from V and 4 bases from J, with 24 bases in between. Looked up from germline, CDR1 is MNHNS and CDR2 is SASEGT. This CDR3 is built from 19 residues. The CDR3 is CASSDAYARVGTVTGELFF. The CDR3 DNA is TGTGCCAGCAGTGACGCATACGCCAGGGTGGGGACTGTCACCGGGGAGCTGTTTTTT.

The gene calls are TRBV5-1 and TRBJ1-6; D gene ambiguous. V shed 0 bases and J shed 2 bases, with 12 bases lying between them. The CDR3 covers 17 residues. Germline V CDR1 and CDR2: SGHRS, YFSETQ. The CDR3 protein is CASSLDRLTTYNSPLHF. CDR3 nucleotide sequence: TGCGCCAGCAGCTTGGACAGACTTACCACCTATAATTCACCCCTCCACTTT.

This sequence joins TRBV10-3 and TRBJ2-2; weak D call: TRBD1 (5 bases). Germline loops: CDR1 ENHRY, CDR2 SYGVKD. The CDR3 is 15 residues long. The V gene lost 4 bases and the J gene lost 7 bases, with 16 bases spanning the gap. The CDR3 protein is CAISADPGSGGELFF. In DNA form, the CDR3 reads TGTGCCATCAGTGCCGACCCAGGGTCGGGCGGGGAGCTGTTTTTT.

The chain has TRBV2 and TRBJ2-7; 8 nucleotides match TRBD2. The V gene end was trimmed by 0 bases and the J gene end by 0 bases; junction bases not matched to a gene: 1. The CDR3 contains 15 residues. The germline V gene has CDR1 SNHLY and CDR2 FYNNEI. The CDR3 region is CASSEASGSSYEQYF. The CDR3 DNA reads TGTGCCAGCAGTGAAGCCAGCGGGAGCTCCTACGAGCAGTACTTC.